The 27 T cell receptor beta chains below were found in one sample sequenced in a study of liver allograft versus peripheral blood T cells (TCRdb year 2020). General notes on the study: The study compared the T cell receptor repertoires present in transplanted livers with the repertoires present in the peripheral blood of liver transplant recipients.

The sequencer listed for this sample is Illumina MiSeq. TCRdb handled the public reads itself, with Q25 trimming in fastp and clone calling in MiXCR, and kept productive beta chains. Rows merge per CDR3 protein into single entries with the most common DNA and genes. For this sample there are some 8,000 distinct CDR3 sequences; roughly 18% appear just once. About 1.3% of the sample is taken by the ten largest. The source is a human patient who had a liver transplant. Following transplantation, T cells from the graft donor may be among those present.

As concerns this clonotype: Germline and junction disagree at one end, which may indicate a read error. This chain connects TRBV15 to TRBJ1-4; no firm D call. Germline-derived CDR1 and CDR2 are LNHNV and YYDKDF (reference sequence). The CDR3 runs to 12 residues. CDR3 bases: TGTGTCACCGCGGCCGGGGTTGAAAAACTGTTTTTT. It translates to CVTAAGVEKLFF. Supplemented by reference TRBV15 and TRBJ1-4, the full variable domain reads DAMVIQNPRYQVTQFGKPVTLSCSQTLNHNVMYWYQQKSSQAPKLLFHYYDKDFNNEADTPDNFQSRRPNTSFCFLDIRSPGLGDTAMYLCVTAAGVEKLFFGSGTQLSVL.

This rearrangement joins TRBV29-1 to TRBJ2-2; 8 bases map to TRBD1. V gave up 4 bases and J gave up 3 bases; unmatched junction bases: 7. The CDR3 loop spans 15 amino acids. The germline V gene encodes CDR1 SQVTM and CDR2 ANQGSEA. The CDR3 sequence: CSVVRTGSDTGELFF. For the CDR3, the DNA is TGCAGCGTTGTTAGGACAGGGTCGGACACCGGGGAGCTGTTTTTT.

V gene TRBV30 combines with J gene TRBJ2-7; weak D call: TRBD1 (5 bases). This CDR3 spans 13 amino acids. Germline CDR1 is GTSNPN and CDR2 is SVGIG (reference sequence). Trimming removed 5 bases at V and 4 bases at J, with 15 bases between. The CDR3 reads CAWGAGLPYEQYF. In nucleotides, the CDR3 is TGTGCCTGGGGGGCCGGGCTTCCTTACGAGCAGTACTTC.

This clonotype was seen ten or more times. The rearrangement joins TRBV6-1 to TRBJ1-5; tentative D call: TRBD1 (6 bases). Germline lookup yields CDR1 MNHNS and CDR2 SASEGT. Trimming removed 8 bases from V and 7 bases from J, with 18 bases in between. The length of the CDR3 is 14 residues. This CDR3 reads CASERVGGGQPQHF. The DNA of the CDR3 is TGTGCCAGCGAACGGGTGGGGGGCGGACAGCCCCAGCATTTT.

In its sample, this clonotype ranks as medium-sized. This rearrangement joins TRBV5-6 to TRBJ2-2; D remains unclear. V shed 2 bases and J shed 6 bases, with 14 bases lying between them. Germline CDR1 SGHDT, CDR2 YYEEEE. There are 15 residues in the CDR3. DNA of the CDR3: TGTGCCAGCAGCTTTTCGGTGTGGGAAGCCGGGGAGCTGTTTTTT. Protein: CASSFSVWEAGELFF.

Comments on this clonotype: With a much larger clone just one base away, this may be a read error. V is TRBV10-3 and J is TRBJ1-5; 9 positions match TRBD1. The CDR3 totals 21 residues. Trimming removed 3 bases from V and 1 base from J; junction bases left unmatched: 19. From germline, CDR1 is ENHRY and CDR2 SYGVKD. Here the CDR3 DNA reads TGTGCCATCAGTGACTTCGACTGGGGGCGGCAAGGACAGGGGAGCAATCAGCCCCAGCATTTT. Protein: CAISDFDWGRQGQGSNQPQHF.

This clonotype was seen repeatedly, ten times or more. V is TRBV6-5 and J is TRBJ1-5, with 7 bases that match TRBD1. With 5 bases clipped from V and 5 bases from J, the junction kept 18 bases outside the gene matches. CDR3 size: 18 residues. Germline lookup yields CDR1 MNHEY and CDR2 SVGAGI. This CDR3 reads CASSPLIRQGRGHQPQHF. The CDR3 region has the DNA TGTGCCAGCAGTCCACTCATCCGACAGGGAAGGGGACATCAGCCCCAGCATTTT.

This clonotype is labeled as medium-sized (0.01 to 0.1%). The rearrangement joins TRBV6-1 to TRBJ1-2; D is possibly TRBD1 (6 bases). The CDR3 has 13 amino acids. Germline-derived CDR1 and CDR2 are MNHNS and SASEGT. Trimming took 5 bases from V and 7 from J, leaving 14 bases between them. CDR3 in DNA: TGTGCCAGCAGTTCGACAGGACTCCGTGGCTACACCTTC. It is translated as CASSSTGLRGYTF.

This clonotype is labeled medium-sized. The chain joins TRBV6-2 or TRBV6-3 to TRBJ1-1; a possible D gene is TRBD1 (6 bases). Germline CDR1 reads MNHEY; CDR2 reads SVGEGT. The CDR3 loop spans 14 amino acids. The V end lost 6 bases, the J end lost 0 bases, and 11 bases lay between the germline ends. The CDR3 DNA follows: TGTGCCAGCAGGCCCAGGGGTCTGAACACTGAAGCTTTCTTT. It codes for CASRPRGLNTEAFF.

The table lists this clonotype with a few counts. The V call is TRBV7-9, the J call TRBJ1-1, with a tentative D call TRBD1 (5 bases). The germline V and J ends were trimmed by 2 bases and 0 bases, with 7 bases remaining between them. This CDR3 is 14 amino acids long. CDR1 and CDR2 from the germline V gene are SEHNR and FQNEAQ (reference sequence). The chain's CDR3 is CASSLQGMNTEAFF. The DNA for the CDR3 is TGTGCCAGCAGCTTACAGGGTATGAACACTGAAGCTTTCTTT.

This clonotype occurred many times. CDR3 loop: CSALGGETGGYTF. CDR3 bases: TGCAGCGCCCTTGGTGGGGAAACCGGGGGCTACACCTTC. The genes are TRBV29-1 and TRBJ1-2; D not certain. V was cut by 7 bases and J by 8 bases, with 20 bases left in between. The CDR3 runs 13 residues. CDR1 and CDR2 from the germline V gene are SQVTM and ANQGSEA.

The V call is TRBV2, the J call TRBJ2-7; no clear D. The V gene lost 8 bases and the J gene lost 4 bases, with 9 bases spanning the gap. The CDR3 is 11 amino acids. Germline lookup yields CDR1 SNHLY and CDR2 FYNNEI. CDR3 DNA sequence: TGTGCCAGCGGAGAGTTTTACGAGCAGTACTTC. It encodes CASGEFYEQYF.

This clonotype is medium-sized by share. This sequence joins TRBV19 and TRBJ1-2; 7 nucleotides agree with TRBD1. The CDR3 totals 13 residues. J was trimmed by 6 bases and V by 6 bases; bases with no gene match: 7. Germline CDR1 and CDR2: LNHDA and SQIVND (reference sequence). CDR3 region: CASRTGWLDGYTF. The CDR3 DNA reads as TGTGCCAGTAGGACAGGGTGGTTAGATGGCTACACCTTC.

Here the CDR3 DNA reads TGTGCCATCAGTGAGCGGGGGGCGGAAACTGAAGCTTTCTTT. Its translation is CAISERGAETEAFF. The V and J genes are TRBV10-3 and TRBJ1-1, with D possibly TRBD1 on 6 matching bases. The V end was cut by 2 bases, the J end by 5 bases, with 12 bases between. CDR3 length equals 14 residues. From germline, CDR1 is ENHRY and CDR2 SYGVKD.

The DNA for the CDR3 is TGTGCCAGCAGCTTGTTGGGCGTTACAGGGCATCAGCCCCAGCATTTT. Translation gives CASSLLGVTGHQPQHF. This chain links TRBV5-6 with TRBJ1-5; D perhaps matches TRBD1 (6 bases). V was pared by 1 base and J by 5 bases, with 16 bases between. Germline V gene sequence: CDR1 SGHDT, CDR2 YYEEEE. The CDR3 has 16 residues.

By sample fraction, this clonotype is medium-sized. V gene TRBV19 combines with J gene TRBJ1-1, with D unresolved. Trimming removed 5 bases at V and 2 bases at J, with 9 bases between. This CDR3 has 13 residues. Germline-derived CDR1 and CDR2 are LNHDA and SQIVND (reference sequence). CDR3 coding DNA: TGTGCCAGTAGTTCCCAGATTAACACTGAAGCTTTCTTT. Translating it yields CASSSQINTEAFF.

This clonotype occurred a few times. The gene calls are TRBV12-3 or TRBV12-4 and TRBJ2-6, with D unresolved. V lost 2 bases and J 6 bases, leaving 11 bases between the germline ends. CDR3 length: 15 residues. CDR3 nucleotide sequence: TGTGCCAGCAGTTTACCCTCCGTGGCGGCCAACGTCCTGACTTTC. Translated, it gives CASSLPSVAANVLTF.

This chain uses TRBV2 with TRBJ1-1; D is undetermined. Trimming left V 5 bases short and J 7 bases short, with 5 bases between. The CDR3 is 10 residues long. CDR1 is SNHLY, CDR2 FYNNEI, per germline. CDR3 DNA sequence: TGTGCCAGCAGTCGGGTTGAAGCTTTCTTT. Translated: CASSRVEAFF.

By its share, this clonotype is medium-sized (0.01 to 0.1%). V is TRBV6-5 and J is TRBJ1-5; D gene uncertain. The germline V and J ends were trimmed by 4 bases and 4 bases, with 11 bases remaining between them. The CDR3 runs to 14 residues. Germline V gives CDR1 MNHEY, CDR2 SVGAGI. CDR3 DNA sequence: TGTGCCAGCAGTTCCCCCCGGAGAAATCAGCCCCAGCATTTT. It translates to CASSSPRRNQPQHF.

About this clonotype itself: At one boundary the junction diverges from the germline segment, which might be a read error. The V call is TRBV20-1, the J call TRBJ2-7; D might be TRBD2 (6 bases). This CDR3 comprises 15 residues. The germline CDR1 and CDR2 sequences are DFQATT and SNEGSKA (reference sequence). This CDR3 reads CGAGGAPGRSYEQYF. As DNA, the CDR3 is TGCGGTGCTGGGGGAGCCCCCGGGAGATCCTACGAGCAGTACTTC.

In nucleotides, the CDR3 is TGTGCCAGCAGAAGTAGGACAGGGAATCAGCCCCAGCATTTT. Amino acid sequence: CASRSRTGNQPQHF. The V gene is TRBV2, the J gene TRBJ1-5; 8 nucleotides agree with TRBD1. Trimming cost V 6 bases and J 4 bases; bases outside gene matches: 5. The V gene's germline CDR1 is SNHLY and CDR2 FYNNEI. The CDR3 covers 14 residues. The full variable domain, with the rest looked up from reference TRBV2 and TRBJ1-5, is EPEVTQTPSHQVTQMGQEVILRCVPISNHLYFYWYRQILGQKVEFLVSFYNNEISEKSEIFDDQFSVERPDGSNFTLKIRSTKLEDSAMYFCASRSRTGNQPQHFGDGTRLSIL.

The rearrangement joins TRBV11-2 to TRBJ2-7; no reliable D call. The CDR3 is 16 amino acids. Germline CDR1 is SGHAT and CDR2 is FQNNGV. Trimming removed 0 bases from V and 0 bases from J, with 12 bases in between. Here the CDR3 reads CASSLDGQVSSYEQYF. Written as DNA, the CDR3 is TGTGCCAGCAGCTTAGATGGGCAGGTCAGCTCCTACGAGCAGTACTTC.

CDR3 protein: CSAPLQGVYGYTF. DNA for the CDR3: TGCAGTGCTCCCCTTCAGGGGGTCTATGGCTACACCTTC. V and J are TRBV20-1 and TRBJ1-2, with 7 bases that match TRBD1. Trimming at V came to 5 bases and at J to 4 bases, leaving 7 bases not matched to a gene. The CDR3 totals 13 residues. CDR1 and CDR2 (germline): DFQATT, SNEGSKA (reference sequence).

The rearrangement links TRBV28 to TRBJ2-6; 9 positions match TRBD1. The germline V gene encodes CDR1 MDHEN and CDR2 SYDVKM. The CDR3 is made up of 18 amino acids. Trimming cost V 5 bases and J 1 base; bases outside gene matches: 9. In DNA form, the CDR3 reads TGTGCCAGCAGTCCCCTCGGGACAGGGAAGTCTGGGGCCAACGTCCTGACTTTC. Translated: CASSPLGTGKSGANVLTF.

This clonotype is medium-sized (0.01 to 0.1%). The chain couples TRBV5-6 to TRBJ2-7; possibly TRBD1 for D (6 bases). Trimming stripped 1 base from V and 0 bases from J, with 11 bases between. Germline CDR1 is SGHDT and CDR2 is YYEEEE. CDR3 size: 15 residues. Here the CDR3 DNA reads TGTGCCAGCAGCTTGTTCCGACAGGACTCCTACGAGCAGTACTTC. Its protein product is CASSLFRQDSYEQYF. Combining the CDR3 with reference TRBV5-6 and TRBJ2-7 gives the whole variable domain DAGVTQSPTHLIKTRGQQVTLRCSPKSGHDTVSWYQQALGQGPQFIFQYYEEEERQRGNFPDRFSGHQFPNYSSELNVNALLLGDSALYLCASSLFRQDSYEQYFGPGTRLTVT.

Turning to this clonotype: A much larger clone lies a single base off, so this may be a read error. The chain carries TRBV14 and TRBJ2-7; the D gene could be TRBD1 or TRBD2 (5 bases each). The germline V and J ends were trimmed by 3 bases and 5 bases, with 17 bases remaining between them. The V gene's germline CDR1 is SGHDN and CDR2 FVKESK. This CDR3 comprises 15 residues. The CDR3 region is CASSQGRASIHEQYF. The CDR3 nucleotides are TGTGCCAGCAGCCAGGGGCGGGCGAGCATCCACGAGCAGTACTTC. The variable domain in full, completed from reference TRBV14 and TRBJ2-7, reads EAGVTQFPSHSVIEKGQTVTLRCDPISGHDNLYWYRRVMGKEIKFLLHFVKESKQDESGMPNNRFLAERTGGTYSTLKVQPAELEDSGVYFCASSQGRASIHEQYFGPGTRLTVT.

This CDR3 reads CSVRTTNEKLFF. The CDR3 coding sequence is TGCAGTGTGCGGACGACTAATGAAAAACTGTTTTTT. V and J are TRBV20-1 and TRBJ1-4; D remains unclear. The CDR3 runs 12 residues. The ends were cut back, 7 bases at V and 2 bases at J, with 8 bases in the middle. The germline gives CDR1 DFQATT, CDR2 SNEGSKA (reference sequence).